This T cell receptor beta chain was captured by sequencing in a study of cytomegalovirus exposure and HLA in healthy donors. CDR3 length: 15 residues. Germline CDR1 reads SEHNR; CDR2 reads FQNEAQ (reference sequence). With 1 base removed from V and 2 bases from J, the gap between germline ends came to 9 bases. A multiplex PCR was run with 60 Vbeta primers and 13 Jbeta primers. Libraries were prepared by immunoSEQ multiplex PCR; TCRdb keeps only in-frame clonotypes and omits some of them. The listing records 200,000 to 250,000 clones. The chain carries TRBV7-9 and TRBJ1-5; no clear D gene. This sequence was found in a woman in her twenties or thirties in good health and CMV-seropositive. The sample taken for sequencing was PBMCs. The CDR3 protein is CASSLDHSGNQPQHF. In DNA, the CDR3 is TGTGCCAGCAGCTTAGACCACAGTGGCAATCAGCCCCAGCATTTT.